The 17 T cell receptor beta chains presented below share a single source sample, sequenced in a study of tumor and adjacent non-tumor tissue in lung cancer. RNA was extracted from bulk tissue without any cell sorting. This non-tumor lung sample came from over 3 cm beyond the tumor edge. A modified ARM-PCR protocol with three rounds of nested PCR amplified TCRbeta. One entry per CDR3 protein, called by TCRdb with MiXCR from the multiplex PCR reads. The sample has over 80,000 distinct CDR3 sequences, 75% to 85% seen once. Sequenced input: distant non-tumor lung tissue. These receptors were obtained from a man aged 60 to 69 with small cell lung cancer.

Only one count was recorded for this clonotype. This chain connects TRBV29-1 to TRBJ1-1; perhaps TRBD1 as D (6 bases). The CDR3 consists of 18 residues. CDR1 and CDR2 (germline): SQVTM, ANQGSEA. The V end was cut by 2 bases, the J end by 1 base, with 23 bases between. CDR3 protein: CSVERGIIRGGRNTEAFF. The CDR3 DNA reads TGCAGCGTTGAAAGGGGTATCATCAGGGGAGGAAGGAACACTGAAGCTTTCTTT.

As for this clonotype: The junction does not match germline at one end; this may be a read error. This chain connects TRBV4-1 to TRBJ2-2; possibly TRBD2 for D (5 bases). This CDR3 has 16 residues. The germline V gene has CDR1 MGHRA and CDR2 YSYEKL. CDR3 protein: CAISPRLGTNTGELFF. CDR3 DNA sequence: TGCGCCATCAGCCCCCGATTGGGTACGAACACCGGGGAGCTGTTTTTC.

This clonotype was seen only once. This chain uses TRBV10-3 with TRBJ2-3; D may be TRBD1 (6 bases). The CDR3 runs to 15 residues. Germline lookup yields CDR1 ENHRY and CDR2 SYGVKD. V was trimmed by 5 bases and J by 1 base, leaving 13 bases between them. As DNA, the CDR3 is TGTGCCATCAGTTCCTCAGGGGCTTGCACAGATACGCAGTATTTT. It translates to CAISSSGACTDTQYF.

This clonotype occurred many times. The gene calls are TRBV7-8 and TRBJ1-2; the D is unclear. CDR1 and CDR2 (germline): SGHVS, FQNEAQ. Deletions cut 6 bases from V and 2 bases from J, with 10 bases between. This CDR3 region has 13 residues. CDR3 sequence reads: CASRPDINYGYTF. The CDR3 bases are TGTGCCAGCAGGCCAGATATAAACTATGGCTACACCTTC.

J is TRBJ1-2 and V is TRBV19, with unresolved D. From germline, CDR1 is LNHDA and CDR2 SQIVND (reference sequence). The V gene lost 5 bases and the J gene lost 3 bases, with 16 bases spanning the gap. The CDR3 runs 15 residues. CDR3 in amino acids: CASSLQPTVDYGYTF. As DNA, the CDR3 is TGTGCCAGTAGTCTCCAGCCAACGGTTGACTATGGCTACACCTTC.

Comments on this clonotype: One end of the junction varies from germline; a read error may be responsible. This chain uses TRBV29-1 with TRBJ2-3; possibly TRBD1 for D (6 bases). The germline CDR1 and CDR2 sequences are SQVTM and ANQGSEA. The CDR3 extends over 12 amino acids. The CDR3 loop reads CSVDRSTGTQYF. The CDR3 DNA sequence: TGCAGCGTGGACAGAAGTACAGGTACGCAGTATTTT.

The table lists this clonotype with a few counts. A much bigger clone sits one base away, suggesting this may be a read error. This chain links TRBV30 with TRBJ2-1, with D perhaps TRBD2 (6 bases). Between the trimmed V and J ends, which lost 2 bases and 5 bases, there was a span of 10 bases. This CDR3 has 13 residues. From germline, CDR1 is GTSNPN and CDR2 SVGIG (reference sequence). CDR3 residues: CAWSRRGNNEQFF. CDR3 DNA: TGTGCCTGGAGTCGTCGGGGGAACAATGAGCAGTTCTTC.

In the case of this clonotype: This could be a read error, since a much larger clone is one nucleotide away. The chain is built from TRBV28 and TRBJ1-1; TRBD1 is a possible D gene (5 bases). From germline, CDR1 is MDHEN and CDR2 SYDVKM. The CDR3 is 14 amino acids. V lost 7 bases, J lost 1 base, and 13 bases lay in between. CDR3 loop: CASTEGAANTEAFF. CDR3 DNA sequence: TGTGCCAGCACAGAAGGGGCGGCGAACACTGAAGCTTTCTTT.

For this clonotype: Germline is not matched at one junction end, which may reflect a read error. The V gene is TRBV11-2, the J gene TRBJ1-4; D is unresolved. This CDR3 region has 11 residues. From germline, CDR1 is SGHAT and CDR2 FQNNGV. CDR3 loop: CASSSNEKLFF. In DNA form, the CDR3 reads TGTGCTAGCAGCTCTAATGAAAAACTGTTTTTT.

In its sample, this clonotype was seen many times. The chain joins TRBV5-1 to TRBJ1-1; 7 nucleotides line up with TRBD1. The germline V gene has CDR1 SGHRS and CDR2 YFSETQ. V was pared by 4 bases and J by 0 bases, with 6 bases of the junction left unmatched. The CDR3 is made up of 15 amino acids. CDR3 coding DNA: TGCGCCAGCAGCCCACGGACAGGAATGAACACTGAAGCTTTCTTT. Translating it yields CASSPRTGMNTEAFF. The full variable domain, rest sourced from reference TRBV5-1 and TRBJ1-1, is KAGVTQTPRYLIKTRGQQVTLSCSPISGHRSVSWYQQTPGQGLQFLFEYFSETQRNKGNFPGRFSGRQFSNSRSEMNVSTLELGDSALYLCASSPRTGMNTEAFFGQGTRLTVV.

The V and J genes are TRBV5-4 and TRBJ2-3, with a weak D call TRBD2 (6 bases). The CDR3 loop spans 14 amino acids. V gave up 9 bases and J gave up 7 bases, with 21 bases separating them. The germline CDR1 and CDR2 sequences are SGHNT and YYREEE (reference sequence). The CDR3 sequence is CANRSSVRANTQYF. Written as DNA, the CDR3 is TGTGCCAACAGGTCTAGCGTGAGGGCTAATACGCAGTATTTT.

As concerns this clonotype: A single base separates this from a much larger clone, so it may be a read error. CDR3 sequence: CAWNEGSSYEQYF. The DNA for the CDR3 is TGTGCCTGGAATGAGGGAAGCTCCTACGAGCAGTACTTC. V is TRBV30 and J is TRBJ2-7, with D maybe TRBD2 (5 bases). The CDR3 spans 13 residues. Germline V lookup: CDR1 GTSNPN, CDR2 SVGIG (reference sequence). V lost 4 bases, J lost 0 bases, and 10 bases lay in between.

This clonotype was picked up a small number of times. This chain joins TRBV6-6 and TRBJ2-1; TRBD1 is a possible D gene (6 bases). From germline, CDR1 is MNHNY and CDR2 SVGAGI (reference sequence). The ends were cut back, 8 bases at V and 6 bases at J, with 26 bases in the middle. This CDR3 comprises 17 residues. The CDR3 protein is CASGLPGQRAAGNEQFF. The CDR3 bases are TGTGCCAGCGGTCTCCCGGGACAACGCGCCGCGGGCAATGAGCAGTTCTTC.

To note about this clonotype: A much more abundant neighbour one base away suggests this may be a read error. The J gene is TRBJ2-2, the V gene TRBV28; either TRBD1 or TRBD2 may supply D (5 bases each). Germline CDR1 is MDHEN and CDR2 is SYDVKM. The CDR3 is 11 residues long. The CDR3 loop reads CASSFLRELLF. In nucleotides, the CDR3 is TGTGCCAGCAGTTTTCTCAGGGAGCTGCTTTTT.

The chain joins TRBV11-2 to TRBJ2-1; 11 positions match TRBD2. This CDR3 spans 16 amino acids. Germline assignment: CDR1 SGHAT and CDR2 FQNNGV. In nucleotides, the CDR3 is TGTACCAACAGCTTAGGACTAGCGGGCGCCTACCGTGAGCAGTTCTTC. Protein product: CTNSLGLAGAYREQFF.

A note on this clonotype: The junction shows a germline mismatch at one end, possibly a read error. J is TRBJ2-2 and V is TRBV6-2 or TRBV6-3, with 12 nucleotides matching TRBD1. This CDR3 has 16 amino acids. The germline CDR1 and CDR2 sequences are MNHEY and SVGEGT. CDR3 sequence: CASSSAGQGAAGELPF. In DNA form, the CDR3 reads TGTGCCAGCAGTTCCGCGGGACAGGGGGCTGCCGGGGAGCTGCCTTTT.

About this clonotype: With a much larger clone just one base away, this may be a read error. This chain links TRBV5-1 with TRBJ2-7; 11 bases match TRBD2. This CDR3 is built from 15 residues. Germline CDR1 is SGHRS and CDR2 is YFSETQ. V dropped 9 bases and J dropped 5; count of bases not matched to a gene: 13. In DNA, the CDR3 is TGCGCCATCAGGGGCTTGTCTAGCGGGAGGAACGAGCAGTACTTC. It encodes CAIRGLSSGRNEQYF.